The T cell receptor (beta chain) described here comes from a study of Ad26.COV2.S vaccination and SARS-CoV-2 variants. Across the study: Ad26.COV2.S given intramuscularly, once or twice 56 days apart. Regarding the study as a whole: Vaccine recipients showed a spike-specific TCR breadth that was higher than in placebo recipients.

To note about this clone: Its antigen is not identified.

Produced via immunoSEQ multiplex PCR; TCRdb's table is partial and in-frame only. The data contain fewer than 300,000 clones, about 87% of them singletons. The germline CDR1 and CDR2 sequences are SEHNR and FQNEAQ (reference sequence). V was pared by 6 bases and J by 9 bases, with 24 bases of the junction left unmatched. The length of the CDR3 is 19 residues. Noted treatment: 15 to 20 received Ad26.COV2.S at low or high dose, single or two shots; about 5 received placebo; per-sample allocation not given. Following the first vaccine or placebo injection, samples were taken on day 63. This receptor was obtained from a person between 18 and 59 years old who received the Ad26.COV2.S COVID-19 vaccine or a placebo. The sample consisted of peripheral blood, taken in a trial of Ad26.COV2.S vaccine versus placebo. This chain uses TRBV7-9 with TRBJ2-1, with 9 bases lining up with TRBD1. Here the CDR3 reads CASRSSGTGFMGQGGEQFF. The DNA for the CDR3 is TGTGCCAGCAGATCATCCGGGACAGGGTTTATGGGTCAGGGGGGTGAGCAGTTCTTC.